These 25 T cell receptor beta chains were all obtained from the same sample, sequenced in a study of response to subunit inactivated influenza vaccine. Via MiXCR, TCRdb re-called the RT-PCR reads, giving one row per CDR3 protein. The repertoire holds 650,000 to 800,000 distinct CDR3 sequences, with over 11% as singletons. The input for sequencing was PBMCs from blood, taken around two weeks before vaccination. The receptors here all came from a man in his fifties or sixties who received an inactivated influenza vaccine.

The chain's CDR3 is CASSQVWGSTEAFF. CDR3 sequence (DNA): TGTGCCAGCAGCCAAGTTTGGGGGTCCACTGAAGCTTTCTTT. The V call is TRBV14, the J call TRBJ1-1; possibly TRBD1 for D (5 bases). The CDR3 runs 14 residues. The V gene lost 1 base and the J gene lost 4 bases, with 10 bases spanning the gap. Germline V CDR1 and CDR2: SGHDN, FVKESK. The whole variable domain, remainder taken from reference TRBV14 and TRBJ1-1, is EAGVTQFPSHSVIEKGQTVTLRCDPISGHDNLYWYRRVMGKEIKFLLHFVKESKQDESGMPNNRFLAERTGGTYSTLKVQPAELEDSGVYFCASSQVWGSTEAFFGQGTRLTVV.

This clonotype was detected only a few times. The V call is TRBV27, the J call TRBJ1-5; D remains ambiguous. The germline V and J ends were trimmed by 3 bases and 4 bases, with 13 bases remaining between them. The CDR3 consists of 15 residues. Germline loops: CDR1 MNHEY, CDR2 SMNVEV (reference sequence). The CDR3 coding sequence is TGTGCCAGCAGTTTTGAAGGGCCGAGGAATCAGCCCCAGCATTTT. The encoded protein is CASSFEGPRNQPQHF.

This clonotype was seen more than once but under ten times. The chain recombines TRBV5-1 with TRBJ1-1, with a possible D match to TRBD1 (6 bases). The V and J ends lost 3 bases and 0 bases respectively, with 15 bases between them. CDR1 SGHRS and CDR2 YFSETQ come from the germline V gene. The CDR3 consists of 16 residues. CDR3 sequence (DNA): TGCGCCAGCAGCTCCGGGACAACGAACATGAACACTGAAGCTTTCTTT. This codes for CASSSGTTNMNTEAFF.

The V call is TRBV19, the J call TRBJ2-2; D gene unclear. V was clipped by 7 bases and J by 0 bases, with 12 bases between them. The CDR3 is made up of 15 amino acids. Per germline, CDR1 LNHDA and CDR2 SQIVND (reference sequence). The CDR3 is CASKPRQPNTGELFF. The CDR3 coding sequence is TGTGCCAGTAAGCCTCGCCAGCCGAACACCGGGGAGCTGTTTTTT.

The chain carries TRBV5-1 and TRBJ2-5; D uncertain. V dropped 2 bases and J dropped 4 bases, with 6 bases sitting between them. The CDR3 is 12 residues long. Germline CDR1 and CDR2: SGHRS and YFSETQ. The CDR3 DNA is TGCGCCAGCAGCTTATATGGAGAGACCCAGTACTTC. Translating gives CASSLYGETQYF.

At least ten counts were recorded for this clonotype. This sequence joins TRBV12-3 or TRBV12-4 and TRBJ2-3, with D perhaps matching TRBD2 (5 bases). The CDR3 is 15 residues long. V lost 6 bases and J lost 7, with 20 bases in between. The chain's CDR3 is CASRATEAPGNTQYF. Here the CDR3 DNA reads TGTGCCAGCAGGGCTACTGAGGCTCCGGGGAATACGCAGTATTTT.

The gene calls are TRBV28 and TRBJ1-5; D is unresolved. The CDR3 has 15 residues. Trimming stripped 3 bases from V and 2 bases from J, with 11 bases between. The V gene's germline CDR1 is MDHEN and CDR2 SYDVKM. CDR3 sequence (DNA): TGTGCCAGCAGTTTGCCGGGCAGTCGCAATCAGCCCCAGCATTTT. Amino acid sequence: CASSLPGSRNQPQHF.

The chain uses TRBV20-1 and TRBJ2-1; 13 nucleotides agree with TRBD2. Trimming removed 0 bases from V and 9 bases from J; junction bases left unmatched: 14. From germline, CDR1 is DFQATT and CDR2 SNEGSKA (reference sequence). The length of the CDR3 is 18 residues. CDR3 in DNA: TGCAGTGCTAGAGATTTCCAGGCGACTAGCGGGAGGTCGACTGAGCAGTTCTTC. Encoded protein: CSARDFQATSGRSTEQFF.

This sequence joins TRBV20-1 and TRBJ1-4, with 9 bases matching TRBD1. Germline V gives CDR1 DFQATT, CDR2 SNEGSKA (reference sequence). The CDR3 totals 15 residues. V was clipped by 1 base and J by 3 bases; unmatched bases: 3. The CDR3 nucleotides read TGCAGTGCTAGAGGACAGGGGGGAGCTAATGAAAAACTGTTTTTT. Translating gives CSARGQGGANEKLFF.

This clonotype was detected a few times. The V call is TRBV24-1, the J call TRBJ2-3; 11 bases map to TRBD2. Germline V CDR1 and CDR2: KGHDR, SFDVKD. The CDR3 extends over 17 amino acids. V was pared by 4 bases and J by 1 base, with 6 bases of the junction left unmatched. This CDR3 is CATSDYGTSGRTDTQYF. The CDR3, as DNA: TGTGCCACCAGTGACTATGGGACTAGCGGCCGCACAGATACGCAGTATTTT.

This clonotype came up many times. The genes are TRBV28 and TRBJ2-7; maybe TRBD1 (6 bases). The germline gives CDR1 MDHEN, CDR2 SYDVKM. The V end was cut by 4 bases, the J end by 1 base, with 14 bases between. The CDR3 contains 15 residues. The CDR3 loop is CASSSDRSPSYEQYF. Here the CDR3 DNA reads TGTGCCAGCAGTTCAGACAGGTCGCCTTCCTACGAGCAGTACTTC.

This clonotype was counted only a few times. The rearrangement links TRBV9 to TRBJ1-2, with D maybe TRBD1 (5 bases). From germline, CDR1 is SGDLS and CDR2 YYNGEE. This CDR3 contains 13 residues. Trimming removed 2 bases at V and 3 bases at J, with 8 bases between. Here the CDR3 reads CASSVTGDYGYTF. The CDR3 DNA reads as TGTGCCAGCAGCGTGACGGGGGACTATGGCTACACCTTC.

Ten or more counts support this clonotype. The rearrangement links TRBV4-3 to TRBJ2-1; weak D call: TRBD2 (5 bases). Germline CDR1 is LGHNA and CDR2 is YSLEER. Trimming pared 0 bases from V and 10 bases from J, leaving 13 bases between. This CDR3 region has 14 residues. For the CDR3, the DNA is TGCGCCAGCAGCCAAGATAGGACTTCGAGGGAGCAGTTCTTC. Its protein is CASSQDRTSREQFF.

This sequence joins TRBV10-2 and TRBJ2-1; possible D gene TRBD2, 5 bases. The V and J ends lost 6 bases and 4 bases respectively, with 13 bases between them. The germline V gene encodes CDR1 WSHSY and CDR2 SAAADI. The CDR3 contains 14 residues. The CDR3 is CASRPLAGYNEQFF. The CDR3 DNA reads as TGCGCCAGCAGACCCCTGGCGGGTTACAATGAGCAGTTCTTC.

This clonotype was seen more than once but under ten times. V is TRBV11-2 and J is TRBJ2-1; 10 nucleotides agree with TRBD1. V was clipped by 5 bases and J by 2 bases; unmatched bases: 12. Germline V lookup: CDR1 SGHAT, CDR2 FQNNGV. This CDR3 contains 18 residues. This CDR3 is CASSRPRVGQGAYNEQFF. The CDR3, as DNA: TGTGCCAGCAGCCGCCCCAGGGTAGGACAGGGGGCCTACAATGAGCAGTTCTTC.

This sequence joins TRBV12-3 or TRBV12-4 and TRBJ1-4; TRBD1 agrees at 8 bases. J lost 2 bases, V lost 2 bases, and 4 bases had no gene match. The CDR3 totals 16 residues. CDR3 amino acids: CASSLQGAHTNEKLFF. The CDR3 region has the DNA TGTGCCAGCAGTTTACAGGGGGCGCACACTAATGAAAAACTGTTTTTT.

This clonotype was seen a few times. Here the CDR3 DNA reads TGTGCCAGCAGCCCGGGAGGACCCATGGAGACCCAGTACTTC. Translation: CASSPGGPMETQYF. J is TRBJ2-5 and V is TRBV28, with TRBD2 matching over 7 bases. This CDR3 spans 14 amino acids. The V and J ends lost 6 bases and 5 bases, in that order; junction bases with no gene match: 9. Germline loops: CDR1 MDHEN, CDR2 SYDVKM.

The chain has TRBV29-1 and TRBJ1-1, with D tentatively TRBD1 (6 bases). The CDR3 totals 13 residues. Trimming stripped 4 bases from V and 1 base from J, with 10 bases between. Per germline, CDR1 SQVTM and CDR2 ANQGSEA. Written as DNA, the CDR3 is TGCAGCGTTGCAGCACAGGGGAACACTGAAGCTTTCTTT. It specifies CSVAAQGNTEAFF.

This clonotype was picked up many times. The junction departs from germline at one end; a sequencing error may be responsible. The gene calls are TRBV10-3 and TRBJ2-1; D is unclear. Germline loops: CDR1 ENHRY, CDR2 SYGVKD. The CDR3 consists of 15 residues. The CDR3 region is CAISASHGVYDEQFF. DNA for the CDR3: TGTGCCATCAGTGCGAGCCATGGAGTCTACGATGAGCAGTTCTTC.

The chain has TRBV20-1 and TRBJ2-1; tentatively, D is TRBD2 (6 bases). CDR3 length: 15 amino acids. Per the germline V gene, CDR1 is DFQATT and CDR2 is SNEGSKA (reference sequence). The V gene lost 0 bases and the J gene lost 4 bases, with 13 bases spanning the gap. The CDR3 here is CSARDMMGGYNEQFF. The CDR3 bases are TGCAGTGCTAGAGATATGATGGGGGGATACAATGAGCAGTTCTTC.

This clonotype is large in the sample. This chain joins TRBV4-1 and TRBJ2-3; 15 nucleotides agree with TRBD2. V was clipped by 6 bases and J by 2 bases; unmatched bases: 9. This CDR3 is 18 amino acids long. Looked up from germline, CDR1 is MGHRA and CDR2 is YSYEKL. CDR3 sequence (DNA): TGCGCCAGCAGTCACTGGACTAGCGGGGGGGTATACACAGATACGCAGTATTTT. Its protein is CASSHWTSGGVYTDTQYF.

In this sample, this clonotype turned up a few times. This rearrangement joins TRBV11-2 to TRBJ2-3; D gene uncertain. In germline, CDR1 is SGHAT, CDR2 FQNNGV. V dropped 2 bases and J dropped 1 base, with 10 bases sitting between them. The CDR3 is 15 amino acids. Here the CDR3 DNA reads TGTGCCAGCAGCTTACGAGTCGGCGGCACAGATACGCAGTATTTT. Translating gives CASSLRVGGTDTQYF. Full variable domain (missing parts from reference TRBV11-2 and TRBJ2-3): EAGVAQSPRYKIIEKRQSVAFWCNPISGHATLYWYQQILGQGPKLLIQFQNNGVVDDSQLPKDRFSAERLKGVDSTLKIQPAKLEDSAVYLCASSLRVGGTDTQYFGPGTRLTVL.

CDR3 sequence reads: CASRETWAAYNEQFF. The CDR3 DNA sequence: TGTGCCAGCAGGGAAACTTGGGCAGCTTACAATGAGCAGTTCTTC. The chain links TRBV2 to TRBJ2-1; D gene ambiguous. The V gene's germline CDR1 is SNHLY and CDR2 FYNNEI. V lost 6 bases to trimming and J lost 4 bases, with 16 bases between them. The CDR3 is made up of 15 amino acids.

The chain recombines TRBV5-5 with TRBJ2-1; a weak D match, TRBD2 (6 bases). Germline-derived CDR1 and CDR2 are SGHKS and YYEKEE (reference sequence). Trimming took off 3 bases at V and 5 bases at J, with 12 bases between the two ends. This CDR3 comprises 14 residues. The CDR3 sequence is CASSWTGAHNEQFF. DNA of the CDR3: TGTGCCAGCAGCTGGACGGGAGCCCACAATGAGCAGTTCTTC.

V is TRBV7-9 and J is TRBJ2-5; D is ambiguous. Germline CDR1 SEHNR, CDR2 FQNEAQ (reference sequence). The CDR3 loop spans 15 amino acids. V lost 3 bases and J lost 2, with 13 bases in between. The CDR3, as DNA: TGTGCCAGCAGCTTTGTGGGAACGCCTCAAGAGACCCAGTACTTC. It yields the protein CASSFVGTPQETQYF. The full variable domain, its missing parts supplied by reference TRBV7-9 and TRBJ2-5, is DTGVSQNPRHKITKRGQNVTFRCDPISEHNRLYWYRQTLGQGPEFLTYFQNEAQLEKSRLLSDRFSAERPKGSFSTLEIQRTEQGDSAMYLCASSFVGTPQETQYFGPGTRLLVL.